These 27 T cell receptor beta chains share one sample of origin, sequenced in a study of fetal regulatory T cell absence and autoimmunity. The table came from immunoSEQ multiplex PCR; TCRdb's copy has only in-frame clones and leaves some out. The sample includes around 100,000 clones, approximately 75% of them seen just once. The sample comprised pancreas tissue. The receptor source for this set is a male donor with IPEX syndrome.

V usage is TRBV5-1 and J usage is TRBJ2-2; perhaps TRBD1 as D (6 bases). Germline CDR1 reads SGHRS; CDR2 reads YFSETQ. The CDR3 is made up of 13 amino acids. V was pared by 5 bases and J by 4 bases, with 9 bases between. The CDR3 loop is CASRLQGTGELFF. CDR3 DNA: TGCGCCAGCAGACTACAGGGCACCGGGGAGCTGTTTTTT.

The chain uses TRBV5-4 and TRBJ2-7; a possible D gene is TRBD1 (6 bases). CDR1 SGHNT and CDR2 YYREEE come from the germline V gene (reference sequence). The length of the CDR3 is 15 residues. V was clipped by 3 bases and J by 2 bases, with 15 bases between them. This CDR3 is CASSSGWGPTYEQYF. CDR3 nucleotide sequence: TGTGCCAGCAGCTCGGGGTGGGGGCCGACCTACGAGCAGTACTTC.

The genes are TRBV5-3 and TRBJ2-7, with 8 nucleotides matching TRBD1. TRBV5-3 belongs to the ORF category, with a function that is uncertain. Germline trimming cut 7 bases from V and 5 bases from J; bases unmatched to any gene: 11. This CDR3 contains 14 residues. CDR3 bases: TGTGCCAGACCCACCGGGACAGGCGGCCACGAGCAGTACTTC. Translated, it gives CARPTGTGGHEQYF.

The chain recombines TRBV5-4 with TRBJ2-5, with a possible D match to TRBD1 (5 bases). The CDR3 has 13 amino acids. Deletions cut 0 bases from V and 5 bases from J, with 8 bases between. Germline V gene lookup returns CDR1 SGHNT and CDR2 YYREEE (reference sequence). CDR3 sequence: CASSLAGMETQYF. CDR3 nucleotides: TGTGCCAGCAGCTTGGCAGGGATGGAGACCCAGTACTTC.

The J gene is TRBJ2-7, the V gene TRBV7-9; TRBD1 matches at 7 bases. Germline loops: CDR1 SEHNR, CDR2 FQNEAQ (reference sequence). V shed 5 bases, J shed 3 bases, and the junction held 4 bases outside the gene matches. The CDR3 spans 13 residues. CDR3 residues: CASSIQGNYEQYF. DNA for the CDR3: TGTGCCAGCAGCATACAGGGGAACTACGAGCAGTACTTC.

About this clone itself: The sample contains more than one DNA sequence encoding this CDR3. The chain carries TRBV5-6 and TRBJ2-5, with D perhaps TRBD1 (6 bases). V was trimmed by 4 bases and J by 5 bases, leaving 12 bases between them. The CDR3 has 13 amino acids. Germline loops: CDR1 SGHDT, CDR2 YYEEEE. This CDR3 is CASSLGQGETQYF. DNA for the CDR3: TGTGCCAGCAGCCTGGGGCAGGGGGAGACCCAGTACTTC.

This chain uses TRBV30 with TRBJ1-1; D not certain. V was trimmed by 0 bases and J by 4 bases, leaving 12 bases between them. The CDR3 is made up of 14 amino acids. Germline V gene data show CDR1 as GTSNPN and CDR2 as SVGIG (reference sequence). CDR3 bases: TGTGCCTGGAGTGTCACCGCGGAGTCCACTGAAGCTTTCTTT. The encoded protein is CAWSVTAESTEAFF.

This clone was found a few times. CDR3 in amino acids: CAISGTSGSNEQFF. CDR3 nucleotides: TGTGCCATCAGTGGGACTAGCGGGAGCAATGAGCAGTTCTTC. This sequence joins TRBV10-3 and TRBJ2-1; 13 bases line up with TRBD2. Germline V gene sequence: CDR1 ENHRY, CDR2 SYGVKD. Trimming cost V 4 bases and J 6 bases; bases outside gene matches: 0. The CDR3 consists of 14 residues.

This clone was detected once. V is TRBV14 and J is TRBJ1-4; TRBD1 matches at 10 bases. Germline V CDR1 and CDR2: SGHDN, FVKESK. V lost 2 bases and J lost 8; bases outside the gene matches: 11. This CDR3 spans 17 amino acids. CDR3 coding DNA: TGTGCCAGCAGCCAAAAAGGCGGGACAGGGGTGTGGGAAAAACTGTTTTTT. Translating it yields CASSQKGGTGVWEKLFF.

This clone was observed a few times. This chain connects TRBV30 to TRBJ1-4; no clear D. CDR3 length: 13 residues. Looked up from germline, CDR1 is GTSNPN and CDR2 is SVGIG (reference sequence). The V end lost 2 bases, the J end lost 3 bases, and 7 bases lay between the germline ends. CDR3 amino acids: CAWSIVANEKLFF. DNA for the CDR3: TGTGCCTGGAGTATCGTGGCTAATGAAAAACTGTTTTTT.

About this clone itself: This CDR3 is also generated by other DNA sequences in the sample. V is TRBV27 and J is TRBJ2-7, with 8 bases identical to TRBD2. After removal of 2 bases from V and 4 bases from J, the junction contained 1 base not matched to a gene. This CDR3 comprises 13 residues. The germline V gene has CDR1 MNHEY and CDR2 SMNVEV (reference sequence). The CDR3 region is CASSLAGGYEQYF. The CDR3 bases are TGTGCCAGCAGTTTAGCGGGAGGTTACGAGCAGTACTTC.

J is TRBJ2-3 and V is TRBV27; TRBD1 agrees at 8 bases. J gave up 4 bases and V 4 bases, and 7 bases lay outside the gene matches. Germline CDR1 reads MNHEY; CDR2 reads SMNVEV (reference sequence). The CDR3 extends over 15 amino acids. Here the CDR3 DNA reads TGTGCCAGCAGTTACGGCCAACAGGGGGCAGATACGCAGTATTTT. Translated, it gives CASSYGQQGADTQYF.

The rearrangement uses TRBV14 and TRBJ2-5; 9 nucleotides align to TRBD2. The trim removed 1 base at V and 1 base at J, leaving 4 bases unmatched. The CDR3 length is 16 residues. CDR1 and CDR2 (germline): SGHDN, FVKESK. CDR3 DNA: TGTGCCAGCAGCCAAGGGCTAGCGGGGTTCCAAGAGACCCAGTACTTC. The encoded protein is CASSQGLAGFQETQYF.

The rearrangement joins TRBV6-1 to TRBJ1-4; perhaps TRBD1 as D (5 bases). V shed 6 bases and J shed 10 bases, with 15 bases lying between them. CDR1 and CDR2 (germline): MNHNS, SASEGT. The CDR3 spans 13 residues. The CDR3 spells CASSPTRAGKLFF. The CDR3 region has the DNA TGTGCCAGCAGCCCGACCAGGGCTGGAAAACTGTTTTTT.

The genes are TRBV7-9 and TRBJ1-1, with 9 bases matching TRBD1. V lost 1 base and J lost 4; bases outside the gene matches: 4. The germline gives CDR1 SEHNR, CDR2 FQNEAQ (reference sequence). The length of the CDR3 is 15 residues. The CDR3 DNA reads TGTGCCAGCAGCTTAGAAGACAGGGGGGGCACTGAAGCTTTCTTT. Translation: CASSLEDRGGTEAFF.

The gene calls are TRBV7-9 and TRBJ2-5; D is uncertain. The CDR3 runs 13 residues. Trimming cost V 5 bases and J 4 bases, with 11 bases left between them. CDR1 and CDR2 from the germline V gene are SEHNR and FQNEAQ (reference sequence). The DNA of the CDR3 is TGTGCCAGCAGCCCCTTCGCGGTAGAGACCCAGTACTTC. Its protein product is CASSPFAVETQYF.

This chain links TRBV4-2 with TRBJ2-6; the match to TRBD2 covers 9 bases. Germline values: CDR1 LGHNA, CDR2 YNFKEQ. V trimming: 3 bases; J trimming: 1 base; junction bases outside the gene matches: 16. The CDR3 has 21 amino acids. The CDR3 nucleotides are TGTGCCAGCAGCCACCCTCTACTGGGGCTAGCGGGACTGTCTGGGGCCAACGTCCTGACTTTC. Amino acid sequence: CASSHPLLGLAGLSGANVLTF.

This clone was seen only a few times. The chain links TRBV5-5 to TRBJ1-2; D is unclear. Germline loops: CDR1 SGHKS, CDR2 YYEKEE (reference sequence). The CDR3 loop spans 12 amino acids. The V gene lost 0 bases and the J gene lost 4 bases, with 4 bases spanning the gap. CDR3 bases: TGTGCCAGCAGCTTGGATACCTATGGCTACACCTTC. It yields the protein CASSLDTYGYTF.

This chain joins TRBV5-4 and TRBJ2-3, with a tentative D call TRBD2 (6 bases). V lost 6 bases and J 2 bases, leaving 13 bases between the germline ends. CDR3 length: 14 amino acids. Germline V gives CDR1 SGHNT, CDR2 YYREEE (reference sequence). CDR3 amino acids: CASTLGGVTDTQYF. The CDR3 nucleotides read TGTGCCAGCACCCTGGGCGGGGTCACAGATACGCAGTATTTT.

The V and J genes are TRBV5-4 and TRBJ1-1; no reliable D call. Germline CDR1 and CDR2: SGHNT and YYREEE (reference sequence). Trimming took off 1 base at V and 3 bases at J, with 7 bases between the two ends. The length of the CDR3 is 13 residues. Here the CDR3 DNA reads TGTGCCAGCAGCTTGATCGGGGACACTGAAGCTTTCTTT. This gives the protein CASSLIGDTEAFF.

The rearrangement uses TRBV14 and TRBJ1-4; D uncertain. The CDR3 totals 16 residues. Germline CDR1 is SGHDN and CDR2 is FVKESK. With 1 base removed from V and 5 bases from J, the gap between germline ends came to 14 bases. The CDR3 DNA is TGTGCCAGCAGCCAAGGTTTCCGGGTTGGGAATGAAAAACTGTTTTTT. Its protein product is CASSQGFRVGNEKLFF. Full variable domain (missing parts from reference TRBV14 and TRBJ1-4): EAGVTQFPSHSVIEKGQTVTLRCDPISGHDNLYWYRRVMGKEIKFLLHFVKESKQDESGMPNNRFLAERTGGTYSTLKVQPAELEDSGVYFCASSQGFRVGNEKLFFGSGTQLSVL.

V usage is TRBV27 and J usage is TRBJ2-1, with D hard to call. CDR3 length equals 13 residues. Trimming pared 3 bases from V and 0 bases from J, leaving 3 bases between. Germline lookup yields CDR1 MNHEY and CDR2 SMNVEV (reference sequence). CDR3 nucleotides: TGTGCCAGCAGTTTCAGCTCCTACAATGAGCAGTTCTTC. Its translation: CASSFSSYNEQFF.

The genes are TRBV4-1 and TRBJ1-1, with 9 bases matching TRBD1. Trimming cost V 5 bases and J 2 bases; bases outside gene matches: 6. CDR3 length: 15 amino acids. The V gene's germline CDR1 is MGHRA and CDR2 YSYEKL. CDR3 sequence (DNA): TGCGCCAGCAGCTATTACAGGGGGCTTAACACTGAAGCTTTCTTT. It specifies CASSYYRGLNTEAFF.

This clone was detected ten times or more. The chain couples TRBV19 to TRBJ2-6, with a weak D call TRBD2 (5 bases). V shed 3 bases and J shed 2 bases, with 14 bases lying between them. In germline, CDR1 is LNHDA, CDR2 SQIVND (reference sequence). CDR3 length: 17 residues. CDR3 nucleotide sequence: TGTGCCAGTAGTATGAATGGGAGACGGACTGGGGCCAACGTCCTGACTTTC. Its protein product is CASSMNGRRTGANVLTF.

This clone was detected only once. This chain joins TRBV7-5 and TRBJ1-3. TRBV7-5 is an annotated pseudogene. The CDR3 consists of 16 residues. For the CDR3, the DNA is TGTGTCAGAAGCTTGGTAGGCGGGAGCTCTGGAAACACCATATATTTT. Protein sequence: CVRSLVGGSSGNTIYF.

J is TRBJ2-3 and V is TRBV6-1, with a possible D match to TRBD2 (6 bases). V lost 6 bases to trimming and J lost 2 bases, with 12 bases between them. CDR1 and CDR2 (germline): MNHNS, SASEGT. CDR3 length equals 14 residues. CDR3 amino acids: CASREGIFTDTQYF. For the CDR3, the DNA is TGTGCCAGCAGGGAGGGTATTTTCACAGATACGCAGTATTTT.

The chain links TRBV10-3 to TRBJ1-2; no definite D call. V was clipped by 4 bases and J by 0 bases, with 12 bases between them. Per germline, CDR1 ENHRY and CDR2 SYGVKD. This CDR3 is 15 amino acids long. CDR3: CAISGYQNTNYGYTF. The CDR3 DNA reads TGTGCCATCAGTGGTTACCAAAACACTAACTATGGCTACACCTTC.